Given below is one T cell receptor beta chain in context. Its antigen is undetermined. In TCRdb, the reads were re-called with MiXCR into one record per CDR3 protein. The sample comprises approximately 390,000 distinct CDR3 sequences, nearly 35% of which are singletons, and about 14% rests with the top ten. This entry belongs to a study of T cell repertoires in cytomegalovirus infection. For the study at large: Recently identified HLA-C-restricted CMV epitopes were used, and well-studied HLA-B-restricted CMV epitopes were used as well. Through public TCR beta signatures, both CMV infection and matching HLA type were indicated.

Findings of the study overall: Adding up the frequency of public TCR beta families identified people who carried CMV plus the relevant HLA.

This receptor was identified in a human donor in good health (CMV status not recorded). Some clones in this sample may be carry-over from other donors' samples. The specimen was cultured PBMCs, collected from culture after CMV antigen stimulation.

The DNA for the CDR3 is TGTGCCAGCAGTTCCTTGACAGAAAGCTATGGCTACACCTTC. It translates to CASSSLTESYGYTF. V gene TRBV28 combines with J gene TRBJ1-2, with D perhaps TRBD1 (5 bases). Germline assignment: CDR1 MDHEN and CDR2 SYDVKM. V lost 4 bases to trimming and J lost 4 bases, with 13 bases between them. This CDR3 spans 14 amino acids.